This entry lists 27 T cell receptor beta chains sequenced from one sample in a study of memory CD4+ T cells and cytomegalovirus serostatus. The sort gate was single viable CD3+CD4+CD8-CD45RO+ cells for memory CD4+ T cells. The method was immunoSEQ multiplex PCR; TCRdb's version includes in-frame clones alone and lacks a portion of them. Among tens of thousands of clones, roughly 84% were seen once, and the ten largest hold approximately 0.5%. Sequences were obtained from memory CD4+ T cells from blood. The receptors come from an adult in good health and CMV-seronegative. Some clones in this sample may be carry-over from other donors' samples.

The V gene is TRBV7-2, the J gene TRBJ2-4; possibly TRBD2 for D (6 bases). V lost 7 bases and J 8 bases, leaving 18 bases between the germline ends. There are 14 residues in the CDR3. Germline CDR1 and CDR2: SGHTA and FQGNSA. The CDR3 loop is CASTSLGERDIQYF. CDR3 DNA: TGTGCCAGCACCAGTTTGGGGGAGCGGGACATTCAGTACTTC.

CDR3 bases: TGTGCCAGCAGTTGGGGGCGCAGCGGGAGTGCCCGTAGGCAGTACTTC. Translated, it gives CASSWGRSGSARRQYF. The V call is TRBV28, the J call TRBJ2-7, with TRBD2 matching 8 bases. This CDR3 region has 16 residues. The germline V gene has CDR1 MDHEN and CDR2 SYDVKM. J lost 9 bases, V lost 4 bases, and 17 bases had no gene match.

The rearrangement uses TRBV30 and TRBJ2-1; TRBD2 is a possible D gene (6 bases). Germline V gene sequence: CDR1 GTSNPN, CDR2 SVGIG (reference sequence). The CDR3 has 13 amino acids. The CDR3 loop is CASGRRTYNEQFF. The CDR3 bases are TGTGCGTCCGGGAGACGCACCTACAATGAGCAGTTCTTC.

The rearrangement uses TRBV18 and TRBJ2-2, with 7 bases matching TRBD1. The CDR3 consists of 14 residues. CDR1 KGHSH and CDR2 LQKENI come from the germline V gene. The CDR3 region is CASTGQKNTGELFF. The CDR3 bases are TGTGCGAGCACGGGACAGAAGAACACCGGGGAGCTGTTTTTT.

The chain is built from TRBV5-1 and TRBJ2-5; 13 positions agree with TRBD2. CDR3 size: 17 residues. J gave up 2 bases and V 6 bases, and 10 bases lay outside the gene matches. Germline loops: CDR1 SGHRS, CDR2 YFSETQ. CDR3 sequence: CASKGGGLAGVQETQYF. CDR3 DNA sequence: TGCGCCAGCAAGGGGGGAGGACTAGCGGGAGTTCAAGAGACCCAGTACTTC.

DNA for the CDR3: TGTGCCAGCAGTTTCGCGGGAGGCCCCACCTACGAGCAGTACTTC. It codes for CASSFAGGPTYEQYF. This chain connects TRBV28 to TRBJ2-7; 8 nucleotides agree with TRBD2. The trim removed 3 bases at V and 2 bases at J, leaving 6 bases unmatched. The CDR3 contains 15 residues. Germline V gene data show CDR1 as MDHEN and CDR2 as SYDVKM.

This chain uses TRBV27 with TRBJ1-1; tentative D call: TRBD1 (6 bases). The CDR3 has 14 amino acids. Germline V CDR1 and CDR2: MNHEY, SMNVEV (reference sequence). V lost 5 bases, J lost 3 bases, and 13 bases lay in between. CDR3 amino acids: CASSRPTGYTEAFF. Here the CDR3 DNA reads TGTGCCAGCAGTCGCCCCACAGGGTACACTGAAGCTTTCTTT.

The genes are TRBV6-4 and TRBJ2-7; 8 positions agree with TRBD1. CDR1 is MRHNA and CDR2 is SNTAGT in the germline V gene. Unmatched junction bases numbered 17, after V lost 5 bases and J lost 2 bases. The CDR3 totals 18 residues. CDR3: CASSPWDRRRLVTYEQYF. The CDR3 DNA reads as TGTGCCAGCAGTCCCTGGGACAGGAGGAGACTAGTAACCTACGAGCAGTACTTC.

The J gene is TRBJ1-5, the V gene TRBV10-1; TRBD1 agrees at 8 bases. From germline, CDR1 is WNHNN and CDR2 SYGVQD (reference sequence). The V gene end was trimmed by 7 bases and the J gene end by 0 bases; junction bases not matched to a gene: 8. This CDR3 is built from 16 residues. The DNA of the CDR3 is TGCGCCAGCATTCCCGGGACAGGAGATAGCAATCAGCCCCAGCATTTT. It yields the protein CASIPGTGDSNQPQHF.

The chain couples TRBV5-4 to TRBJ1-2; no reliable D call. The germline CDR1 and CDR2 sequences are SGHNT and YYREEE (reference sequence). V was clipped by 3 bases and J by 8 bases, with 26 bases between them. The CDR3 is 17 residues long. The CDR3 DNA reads TGTGCCAGCAGCTCCCCCCTGTCGCTGGGCCCGCCGGGGGGCTACACCTTC. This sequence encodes CASSSPLSLGPPGGYTF.

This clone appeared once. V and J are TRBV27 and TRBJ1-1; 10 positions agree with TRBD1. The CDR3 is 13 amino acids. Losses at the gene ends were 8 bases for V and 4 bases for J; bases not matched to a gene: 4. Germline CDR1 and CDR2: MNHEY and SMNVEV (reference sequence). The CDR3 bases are TGTGCCAGCCGACGGACAGGGGGCACTGAAGCTTTCTTT. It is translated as CASRRTGGTEAFF.

The CDR3 DNA reads as TGTGCCACTTCCGGGACAGGCAAAGAGACCCAGTACTTC. This sequence encodes CATSGTGKETQYF. The V gene is TRBV18, the J gene TRBJ2-5; 8 bases agree with TRBD1. J was trimmed by 3 bases and V by 10 bases; bases with no gene match: 7. The CDR3 extends over 13 amino acids. Germline CDR1 KGHSH, CDR2 LQKENI.

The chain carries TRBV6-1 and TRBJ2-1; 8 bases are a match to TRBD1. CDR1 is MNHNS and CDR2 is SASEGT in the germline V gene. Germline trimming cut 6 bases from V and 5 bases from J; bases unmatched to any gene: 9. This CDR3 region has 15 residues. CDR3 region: CASRPQDRGHNEQFF. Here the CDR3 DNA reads TGTGCCAGCAGACCCCAAGACAGGGGTCACAATGAGCAGTTCTTC.

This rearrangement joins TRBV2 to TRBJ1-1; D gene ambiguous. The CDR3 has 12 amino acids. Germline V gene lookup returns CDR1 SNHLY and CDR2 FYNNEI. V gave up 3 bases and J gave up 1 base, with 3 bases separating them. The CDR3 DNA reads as TGTGCCAGCAGTGAGCAGAACACTGAAGCTTTCTTT. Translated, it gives CASSEQNTEAFF.

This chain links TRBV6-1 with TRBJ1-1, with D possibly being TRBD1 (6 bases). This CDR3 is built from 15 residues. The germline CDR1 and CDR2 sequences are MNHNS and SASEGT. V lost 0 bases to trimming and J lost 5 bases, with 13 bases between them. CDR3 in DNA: TGTGCCAGCAGTGAAGCGAAGGGGGTCGGGACTGAAGCTTTCTTT. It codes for CASSEAKGVGTEAFF.

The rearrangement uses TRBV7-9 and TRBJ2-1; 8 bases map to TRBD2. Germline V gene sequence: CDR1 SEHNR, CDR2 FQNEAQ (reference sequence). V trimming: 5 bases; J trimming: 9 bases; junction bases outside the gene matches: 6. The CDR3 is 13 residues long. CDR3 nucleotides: TGTGCCAGCAGCCCTTACGGGGGGGGTGAGCAGTTCTTC. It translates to CASSPYGGGEQFF.

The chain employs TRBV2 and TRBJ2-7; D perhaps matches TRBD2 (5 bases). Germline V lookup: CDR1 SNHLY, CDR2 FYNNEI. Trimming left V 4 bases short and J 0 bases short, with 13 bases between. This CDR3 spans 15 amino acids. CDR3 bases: TGTGCCAGCAGTGTCGAGGGTCTCAGCTCCTACGAGCAGTACTTC. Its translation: CASSVEGLSSYEQYF.

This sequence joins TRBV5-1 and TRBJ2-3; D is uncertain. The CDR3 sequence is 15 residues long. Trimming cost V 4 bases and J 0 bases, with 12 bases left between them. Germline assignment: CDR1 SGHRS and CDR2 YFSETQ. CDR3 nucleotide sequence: TGCGCCAGCAGCCTGGACGGGCCTAGCACAGATACGCAGTATTTT. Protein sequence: CASSLDGPSTDTQYF.

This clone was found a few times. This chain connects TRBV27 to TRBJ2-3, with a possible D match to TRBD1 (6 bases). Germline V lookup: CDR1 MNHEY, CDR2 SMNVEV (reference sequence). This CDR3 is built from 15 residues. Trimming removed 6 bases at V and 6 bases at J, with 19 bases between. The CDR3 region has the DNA TGTGCCAGCAGGCCCGGCGGACAGCCCGTCGATACGCAGTATTTT. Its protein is CASRPGGQPVDTQYF.

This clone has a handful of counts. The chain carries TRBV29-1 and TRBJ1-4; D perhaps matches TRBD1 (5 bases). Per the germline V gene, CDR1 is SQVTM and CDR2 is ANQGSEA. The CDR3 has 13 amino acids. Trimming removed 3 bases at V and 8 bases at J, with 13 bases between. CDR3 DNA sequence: TGCAGCGTTGAGGCAGGGCTGGGGGAAAAACTGTTTTTT. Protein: CSVEAGLGEKLFF.

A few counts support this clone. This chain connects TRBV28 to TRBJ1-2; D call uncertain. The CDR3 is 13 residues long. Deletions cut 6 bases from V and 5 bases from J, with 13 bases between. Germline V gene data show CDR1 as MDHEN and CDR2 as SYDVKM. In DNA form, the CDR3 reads TGTGCCAGCAGCCGAACCGGGGATTATGGCTACACCTTC. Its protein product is CASSRTGDYGYTF.

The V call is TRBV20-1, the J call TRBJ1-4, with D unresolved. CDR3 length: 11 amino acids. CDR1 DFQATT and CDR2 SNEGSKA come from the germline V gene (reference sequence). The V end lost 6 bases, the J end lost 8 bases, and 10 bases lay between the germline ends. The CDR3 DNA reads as TGCAGTGCCCAGAGAGGGGAAAAACTGTTTTTT. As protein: CSAQRGEKLFF.

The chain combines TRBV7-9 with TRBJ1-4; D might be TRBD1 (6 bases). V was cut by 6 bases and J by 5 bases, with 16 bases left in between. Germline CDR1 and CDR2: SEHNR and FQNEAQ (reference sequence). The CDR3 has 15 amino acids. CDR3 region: CASSPPLGANEKLFF. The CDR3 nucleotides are TGTGCCAGCAGTCCTCCGTTGGGGGCGAATGAAAAACTGTTTTTT.

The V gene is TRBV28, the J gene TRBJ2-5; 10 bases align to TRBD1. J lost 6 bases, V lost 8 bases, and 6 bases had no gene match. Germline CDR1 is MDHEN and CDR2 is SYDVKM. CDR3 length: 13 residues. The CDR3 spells CASGDRGRQTQYF. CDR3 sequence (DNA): TGTGCCAGCGGAGACAGGGGGCGACAGACCCAGTACTTC.

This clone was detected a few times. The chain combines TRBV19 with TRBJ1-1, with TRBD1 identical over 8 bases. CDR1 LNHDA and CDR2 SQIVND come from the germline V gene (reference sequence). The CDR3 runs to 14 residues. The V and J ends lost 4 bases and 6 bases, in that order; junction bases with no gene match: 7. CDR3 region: CASSSLDRGSEAFF. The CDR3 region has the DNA TGTGCCAGTAGTAGCCTAGACAGGGGCTCTGAAGCTTTCTTT. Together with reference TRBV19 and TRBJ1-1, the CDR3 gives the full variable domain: DGGITQSPKYLFRKEGQNVTLSCEQNLNHDAMYWYRQDPGQGLRLIYYSQIVNDFQKGDIAEGYSVSREKKESFPLTVTSAQKNPTAFYLCASSSLDRGSEAFFGQGTRLTVV.

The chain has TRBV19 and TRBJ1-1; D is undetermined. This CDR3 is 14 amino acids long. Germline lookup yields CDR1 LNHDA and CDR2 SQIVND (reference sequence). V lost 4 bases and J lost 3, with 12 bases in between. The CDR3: CASSTEGSDTEAFF. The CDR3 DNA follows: TGTGCCAGTAGTACAGAGGGTTCGGACACTGAAGCTTTCTTT.

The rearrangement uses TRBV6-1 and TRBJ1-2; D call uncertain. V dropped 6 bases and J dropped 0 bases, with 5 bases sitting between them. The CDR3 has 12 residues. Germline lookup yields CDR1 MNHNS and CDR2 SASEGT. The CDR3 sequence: CASSLANYGYTF. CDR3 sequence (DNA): TGTGCCAGCAGCTTAGCTAACTATGGCTACACCTTC.